A selection of T cell receptor beta chains follows, all from one sample in a study of blood T cell repertoires in COVID-19. Sequenced by immunoSEQ multiplex PCR; TCRdb stores in-frame clones only, minus some. The profile covers about 170,000 clones, with about 74% appearing a single time and about 3% taken by the ten largest. The specimen was peripheral blood. The receptor source for this set is a woman of 80 years or more with acute or convalescent COVID-19. CDR3s include the opening cysteine and the closing phenylalanine or tryptophan. A D gene is named only where the DNA matches it firmly. Clone size is not always given. Where it is, it says once, few, many or a class for expanded clones.

clone_size cdr3_length j_call v_call d_call cdr3_nt cdr3_aa
- 15 TRBJ2-1 TRBV7-3 TRBD2 TGTGCCAGCAGCTATAGCGGGAGGGCCAGCAATGAGCAGTTCTTC CASSYSGRASNEQFF
- 14 TRBJ2-7 TRBV7-9 TRBD2 TGTGCCAGCACCCAGGGACTAGCGGGAGACGAGCAGTACTTC CASTQGLAGDEQYF
few 18 TRBJ1-3 TRBV18 - TGTGCCAGCTCACCAACGGGGCTTGCCAGGGGCTCTGGAAACACCATATATTTT CASSPTGLARGSGNTIYF
- 12 TRBJ2-3 TRBV11-2 - TGTGCCAGCAGCCCTAGCACAGATACGCAGTATTTT CASSPSTDTQYF
- 16 TRBJ2-3 TRBV6-2/TRBV6-3 TRBD1 TGTGCCAGCAGTTACTCTTGGACAGGGTGGACAGATACGCAGTATTTT CASSYSWTGWTDTQYF
- 14 TRBJ1-6 TRBV27 - TGTGCCAGCAGTTTTAGGACGGGGAATTCACCCCTCCACTTT CASSFRTGNSPLHF
once 15 TRBJ2-1 TRBV5-1 TRBD1 TGCGCCAGCAGCGGGGCGGGACAGGGATACAATGAGCAGTTCTTC CASSGAGQGYNEQFF
once 16 TRBJ1-6 TRBV5-1 TRBD1 TGCGCCAGCAGCACGGGACAGAGCTCCTATAATTCACCCCTCCACTTT CASSTGQSSYNSPLHF
- 15 TRBJ2-3 TRBV3-1/TRBV3-2 - TGTGCCAGCAGCCATTCGCGGGACTCCACAGATACGCAGTATTTT CASSHSRDSTDTQYF
- 13 TRBJ2-7 TRBV6-5 - TGTGCCAGCAGTTACTCCGGTTTCTACGAGCAGTACTTC CASSYSGFYEQYF
- 15 TRBJ2-7 TRBV19 TRBD2 TGTGCCAGTAGCTTGGGGGGGTCGGGAACCTACGAGCAGTACTTC CASSLGGSGTYEQYF
- 19 TRBJ2-4 TRBV15 - TGTGCCACCAGCAGAGGCGGGGCCGTAGTGTGGCTAGCCAAAAACATTCAGTACTTC CATSRGGAVVWLAKNIQYF
- 11 TRBJ2-1 TRBV5-6 - TGTGCCAGCAGCACAGAATCCGAGCAGTTCTTC CASSTESEQFF
- 15 TRBJ2-7 TRBV29-1 TRBD2 TGCAGCGTTCGAAGGAGCGGGAGTGGTACCTACGAGCAGTACTTC CSVRRSGSGTYEQYF
- 15 TRBJ2-3 TRBV3-1/TRBV3-2 TRBD1 TGTGCCAGCAGCCAATTTACAGGGGGCACAGATACGCAGTATTTT CASSQFTGGTDTQYF
- 15 TRBJ2-7 TRBV6-2/TRBV6-3 TRBD1 TGTGCCAGCAGCCCAGGACAGGGGACCAACTACGAGCAGTACTTC CASSPGQGTNYEQYF
- 16 TRBJ1-1 TRBV3-1/TRBV3-2 TRBD1 TGTGCCAGCAGCCGCGCGGGACAGGGTATAAACACTGAAGCTTTCTTT CASSRAGQGINTEAFF
- 13 TRBJ1-2 TRBV28 TRBD1 TGTGCCAGCAGTCCTGGTTACAGGGGAGTACACACCTTC CASSPGYRGVHTF
- 12 TRBJ2-1 TRBV7-2 - TGTGCCAGCAGCCCTCAGGACGGACACCAGTTCTTC CASSPQDGHQFF
few 14 TRBJ1-2 TRBV19 - TGTGCCAGTAGCCGGGACACCCAGAACTATGGCTACACCTTC CASSRDTQNYGYTF
- 16 TRBJ2-1 TRBV5-1 - TGCGCCAGCAGAGAATTTAGCGGCATTGCCTACAATGAGCAGTTCTTC CASREFSGIAYNEQFF
once 13 TRBJ1-2 TRBV3-1/TRBV3-2 - TGTGCCAGCAGCCAAGGCAGGGGCTATGGCTACACCTTC CASSQGRGYGYTF
- 13 TRBJ2-1 TRBV11-2 - TGTGCCAGCAGCCAGCTAGTCACCACAGAGCAGTTCTTC CASSQLVTTEQFF
- 15 TRBJ2-7 TRBV28 TRBD1 TGTGCCAGCAGTCAGGGGGCGAGGCGCTCCTACGAGCAGTACTTC CASSQGARRSYEQYF
once 14 TRBJ2-5 TRBV3-1/TRBV3-2 - TGTGCCAGCAGCCATTTGGACGGGAGAGAGACCCAGTACTTC CASSHLDGRETQYF
- 19 TRBJ2-1 TRBV18 TRBD2 TGTGCCAGCTCACCTGGGCTAGCGGGAGGGCCATCAGTTGGCAATGAGCAGTTCTTC CASSPGLAGGPSVGNEQFF
- 16 TRBJ2-1 TRBV28 TRBD2 TGTGCCAGCAGTTTGTCGCGGGGACTAGGTTTGTATGAGCAGTTCTTC CASSLSRGLGLYEQFF
- 15 TRBJ1-1 TRBV6-5 TRBD1 TGTGCCAGCAGTTACTCGACAGGGGCCTCCGGGGAAGCTTTCTTT CASSYSTGASGEAFF
- 13 TRBJ2-1 TRBV7-9 TRBD2 TGTGCCAGCAGCTTAGAGCGGGGTAATGAGCAGTTCTTC CASSLERGNEQFF
once 12 TRBJ1-1 TRBV27 - TGTGCCAGCGGAGGAGGGGTTGGTGAAGCTTTCTTT CASGGGVGEAFF
once 11 TRBJ2-5 TRBV28 - TGTGCCAGCAGCTCCAGGGAGACCCAGTACTTC CASSSRETQYF
few 17 TRBJ1-4 TRBV28 - TGTGCCAGCAGTTTAATTACCACAGGGTCGACTAATGAAAAACTGTTTTTT CASSLITTGSTNEKLFF
- 11 TRBJ1-4 TRBV6-2/TRBV6-3 - TGTGCCAGCAGTCAAAGCGAAAAACTGTTTTTT CASSQSEKLFF
- 16 TRBJ2-7 TRBV28 TRBD2 TGTGCCAGCGGCCCAGGGACTAGCGTGATTATGTACGAGCAGTACTTC CASGPGTSVIMYEQYF
- 18 TRBJ2-1 TRBV4-1 TRBD2 TGCGCCAGCAGCCAAGATCTGGGACTAGCGGGGAGATACAATGAGCAGTTCTTC CASSQDLGLAGRYNEQFF
- 15 TRBJ2-3 TRBV9 - TGTGCCAGCAGCGTAGCGGGACTTTACACAGATACGCAGTATTTT CASSVAGLYTDTQYF
- 17 TRBJ2-1 TRBV6-4 TRBD2 TGTGCCAGCAGCAAAACTAGCGGGAGGAACTACTACAATGAGCAGTTCTTC CASSKTSGRNYYNEQFF
- 15 TRBJ2-7 TRBV27 TRBD1 TGTGCCAGCAGTCTTACCGGGACAGGGGGCGACGAGCAGTACTTC CASSLTGTGGDEQYF
- 14 TRBJ2-3 TRBV19 - TGTGCCAGTAGAACAGGCCAGACACCAAATACGCAGTATTTT CASRTGQTPNTQYF
- 12 TRBJ1-2 TRBV29-1 TRBD1 TGCAGCGTCCGGACAGGGGGAAGGTTCTACACCTTC CSVRTGGRFYTF
few 13 TRBJ1-6 TRBV6-5 - TGTGCCAGCAGTTACGGGTTTTCTAGGCCCCTCCACTTT CASSYGFSRPLHF
few 14 TRBJ1-2 TRBV6-5 - TGTGCCAGCAGTTACTCGGGGGGTTCCTATGGCTACACCTTC CASSYSGGSYGYTF
few 17 TRBJ2-6 TRBV5-1 - TGCGCCAGCAGCCAAGCCACAACAGTCTCTGGGGCCAACGTCCTGACTTTC CASSQATTVSGANVLTF
- 17 TRBJ1-6 TRBV27 - TGTGCCAGCAGTTTATCCCCTTTTGGGGGCTCGGGATTAAACCTCCACTTT CASSLSPFGGSGLNLHF
few 16 TRBJ1-1 TRBV28 - TGTGCCAGCAGTGTACTCTTCCGGGGAAAGTGGACTGAAGCTTTCTTT CASSVLFRGKWTEAFF
few 15 TRBJ1-5 TRBV5-1 TRBD1 TGCGCCAGCAGCCCCGGGACAGGCAGGAATCAGCCCCAGCATTTT CASSPGTGRNQPQHF
- 12 TRBJ2-1 TRBV18 - TGTGCCAGCTCACCGGGAGGATATGAGCAGTTCTTC CASSPGGYEQFF
- 16 TRBJ2-7 TRBV30 - TGTGCCTGGAGGGCTACCGGTCGGGGGTCATCCTACGAGCAGTACTTC CAWRATGRGSSYEQYF
- 16 TRBJ1-3 TRBV3-1/TRBV3-2 TRBD1 TGTGCCAGCAGCCCCCGGGACAGGGTGGGCGGAAACACCATATATTTT CASSPRDRVGGNTIYF
- 12 TRBJ2-1 TRBV12-3/TRBV12-4 TRBD2 TGTGCCAGCAATACAGCGGGATGGTCCCAGTTCTTC CASNTAGWSQFF
once 14 TRBJ1-1 TRBV7-6 - TGTGCCAGCAGCTTACTAGGGGGTGGCACTGAAGCTTTCTTT CASSLLGGGTEAFF
- 16 TRBJ2-3 TRBV7-9 - TGTGCCAGCAGCTTAGAGGCAGGGGCTAGCACAGATACGCAGTATTTT CASSLEAGASTDTQYF
- 14 TRBJ1-6 TRBV27 TRBD1 TGTGCCAGCAGTTGGAAGGGGGCTGGGTCACCCCTCCACTTT CASSWKGAGSPLHF
- 15 TRBJ2-3 TRBV12-5 TRBD2 TGTGCTAGTGGTTTGGGACTAGCGGGAGCCTATACGCAGTATTTT CASGLGLAGAYTQYF